This TCR beta chain is drawn from a study of blood T cell repertoires in COVID-19. Membership in each cohort depended on participant-reported clinical history. The germline V gene encodes CDR1 SGHRS and CDR2 YFSETQ. The CDR3 loop spans 18 amino acids. V trimming: 2 bases; J trimming: 4 bases; junction bases outside the gene matches: 7. TCRdb's copy holds only in-frame clones and misses some; the assay was immunoSEQ multiplex PCR. The data contain about 150,000 clones, 80% to 85% of them singletons. The sample was PBMCs or T cells enriched from blood (not recorded which). This chain links TRBV5-1 with TRBJ2-6; 12 bases are a match to TRBD2. This TCR came from a man aged 65 to 85 who had been exposed to COVID-19. As DNA, the CDR3 is TGCGCCAGCAGCTTAGAGGGACTAGCGGGTTCCGGGGCCAACGTCCTGACTTTC. Amino acid sequence: CASSLEGLAGSGANVLTF.